This TCR beta chain was sequenced during a study of graft-versus-host responses after intestinal transplantation. Turning to the study itself: Anti-thymocyte globulin induction was given to all recipients, followed by tacrolimus and steroids for about 3 years. General study points: Within allografts, high graft-versus-host to host-versus-graft clonal ratios were seen among patients with graft-donor T cell macrochimerism.

Details on this clone: What it binds is not known.

The CDR3 length is 15 residues. The germline V and J ends were trimmed by 4 bases and 4 bases, with 16 bases remaining between them. Per germline, CDR1 MNHNY and CDR2 SVGAGI (reference sequence). TCRdb's copy holds only in-frame clones and misses some; the assay was immunoSEQ multiplex PCR. The table shows roughly 50,000 clones, with about 90% occurring only once. This sample comprised PBMCs, obtained roughly 660 days after intestinal transplant. This receptor was identified in a human patient who received an intestinal transplant, so some T cells may come from the graft donor. The rearrangement joins TRBV6-6 to TRBJ1-2, with D possibly TRBD1 on 5 matching bases. The CDR3 bases are TGTGCCAGCAGTTCGGGGGACGGAGTATTCTATGGCTACACCTTC. Amino acids: CASSSGDGVFYGYTF.